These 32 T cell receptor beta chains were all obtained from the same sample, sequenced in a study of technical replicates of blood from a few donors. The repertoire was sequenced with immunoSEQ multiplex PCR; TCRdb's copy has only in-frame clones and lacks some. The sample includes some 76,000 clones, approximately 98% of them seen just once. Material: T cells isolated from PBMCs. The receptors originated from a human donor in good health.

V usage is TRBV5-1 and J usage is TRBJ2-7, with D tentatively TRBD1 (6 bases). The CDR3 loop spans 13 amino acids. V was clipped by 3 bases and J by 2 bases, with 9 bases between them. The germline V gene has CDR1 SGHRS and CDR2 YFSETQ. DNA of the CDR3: TGCGCCAGCAGCTGGACAGCTACCTACGAGCAGTACTTC. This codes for CASSWTATYEQYF.

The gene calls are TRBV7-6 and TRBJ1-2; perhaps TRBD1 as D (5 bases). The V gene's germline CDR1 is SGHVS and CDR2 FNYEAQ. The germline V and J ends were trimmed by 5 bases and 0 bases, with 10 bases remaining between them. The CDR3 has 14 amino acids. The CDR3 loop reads CASSPTGANYGYTF. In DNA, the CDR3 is TGTGCCAGCAGCCCTACAGGTGCTAACTATGGCTACACCTTC.

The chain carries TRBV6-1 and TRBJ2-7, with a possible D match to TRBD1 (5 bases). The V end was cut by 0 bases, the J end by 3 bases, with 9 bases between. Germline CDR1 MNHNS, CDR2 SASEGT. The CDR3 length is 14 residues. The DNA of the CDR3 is TGTGCCAGCAGTGAAGCTCGACAGCTCTACGAGCAGTACTTC. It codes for CASSEARQLYEQYF.

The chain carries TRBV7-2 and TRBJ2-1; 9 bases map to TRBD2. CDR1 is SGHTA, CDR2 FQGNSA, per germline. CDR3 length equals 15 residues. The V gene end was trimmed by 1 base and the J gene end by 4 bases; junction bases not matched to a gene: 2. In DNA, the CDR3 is TGTGCCAGCAGCTTAGGGCTAGCGGGGTACAATGAGCAGTTCTTC. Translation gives CASSLGLAGYNEQFF.

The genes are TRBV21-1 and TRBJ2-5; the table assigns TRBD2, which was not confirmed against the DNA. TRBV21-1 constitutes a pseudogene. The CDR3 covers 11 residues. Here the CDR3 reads CASSIKETQYF. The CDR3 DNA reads TGTGCCAGCAGCATAAAAGAGACCCAGTACTTC.

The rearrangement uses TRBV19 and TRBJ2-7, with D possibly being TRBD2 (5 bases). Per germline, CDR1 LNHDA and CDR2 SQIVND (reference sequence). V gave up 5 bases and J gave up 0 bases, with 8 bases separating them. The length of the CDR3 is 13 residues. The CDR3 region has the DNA TGTGCCAGTAGTTCCCGGGACTCCTACGAGCAGTACTTC. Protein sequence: CASSSRDSYEQYF.

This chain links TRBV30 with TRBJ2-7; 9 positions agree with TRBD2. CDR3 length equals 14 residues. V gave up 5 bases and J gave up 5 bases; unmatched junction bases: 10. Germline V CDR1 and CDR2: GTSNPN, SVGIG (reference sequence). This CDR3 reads CAWSAGGPLNEQYF. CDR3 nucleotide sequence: TGTGCCTGGTCGGCGGGAGGGCCTTTGAACGAGCAGTACTTC.

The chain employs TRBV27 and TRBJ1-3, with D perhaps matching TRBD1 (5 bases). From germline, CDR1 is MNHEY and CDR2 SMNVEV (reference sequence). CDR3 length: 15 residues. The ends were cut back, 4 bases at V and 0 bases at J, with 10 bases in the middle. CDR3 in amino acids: CASSSRTYSGNTIYF. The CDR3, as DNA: TGTGCCAGCAGTTCCCGGACATACTCTGGAAACACCATATATTTT.

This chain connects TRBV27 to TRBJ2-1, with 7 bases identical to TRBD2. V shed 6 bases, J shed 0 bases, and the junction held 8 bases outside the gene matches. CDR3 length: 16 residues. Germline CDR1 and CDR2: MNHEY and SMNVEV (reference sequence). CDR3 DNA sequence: TGTGCCAGCAGCTCCAGCGGGGCTAGCTCCTACAATGAGCAGTTCTTC. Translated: CASSSSGASSYNEQFF.

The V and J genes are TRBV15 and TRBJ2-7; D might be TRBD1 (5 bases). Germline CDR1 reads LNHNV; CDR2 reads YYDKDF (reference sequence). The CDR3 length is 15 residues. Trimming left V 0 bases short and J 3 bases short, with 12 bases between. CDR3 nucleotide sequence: TGTGCCACCAGCAGAGACAGGGAAATATACTACGAGCAGTACTTC. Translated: CATSRDREIYYEQYF.

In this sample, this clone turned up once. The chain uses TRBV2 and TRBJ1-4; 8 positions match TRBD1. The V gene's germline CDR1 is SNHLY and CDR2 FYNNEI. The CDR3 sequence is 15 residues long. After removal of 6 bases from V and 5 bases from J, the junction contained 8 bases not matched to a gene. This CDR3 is CASSSGGQENEKLFF. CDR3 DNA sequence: TGTGCCAGCAGCTCCGGGGGACAGGAAAATGAAAAACTGTTTTTT.

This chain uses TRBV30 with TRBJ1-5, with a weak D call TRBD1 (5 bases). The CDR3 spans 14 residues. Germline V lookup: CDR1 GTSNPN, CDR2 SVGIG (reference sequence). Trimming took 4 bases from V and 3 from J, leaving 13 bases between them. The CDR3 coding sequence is TGTGCCTGGAAGGGGAACTGGGTCAATCAGCCCCAGCATTTT. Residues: CAWKGNWVNQPQHF.

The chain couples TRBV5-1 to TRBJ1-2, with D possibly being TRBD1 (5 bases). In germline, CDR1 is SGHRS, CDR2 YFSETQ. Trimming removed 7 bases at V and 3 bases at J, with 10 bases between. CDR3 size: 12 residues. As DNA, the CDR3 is TGCGCCAGCGGCGGGGGAGACTATGGCTACACCTTC. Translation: CASGGGDYGYTF.

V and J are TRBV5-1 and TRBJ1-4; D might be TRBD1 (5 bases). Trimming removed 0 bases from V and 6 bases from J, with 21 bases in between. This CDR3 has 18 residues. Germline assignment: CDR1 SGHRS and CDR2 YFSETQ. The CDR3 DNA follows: TGCGCCAGCAGCTTGGCCTTGGTTACCGGGACTCGCCATGAAAAACTGTTTTTT. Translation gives CASSLALVTGTRHEKLFF. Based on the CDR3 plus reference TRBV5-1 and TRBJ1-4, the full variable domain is KAGVTQTPRYLIKTRGQQVTLSCSPISGHRSVSWYQQTPGQGLQFLFEYFSETQRNKGNFPGRFSGRQFSNSRSEMNVSTLELGDSALYLCASSLALVTGTRHEKLFFGSGTQLSVL.

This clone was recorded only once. The CDR3 DNA reads TGCGCCAGCAGCTTGGGTACAGGAGGCAATCAGCCCCAGCATTTT. Protein: CASSLGTGGNQPQHF. The V gene is TRBV5-1, the J gene TRBJ1-5; tentative D call: TRBD1 (5 bases). Germline V gene lookup returns CDR1 SGHRS and CDR2 YFSETQ. Trimming pared 0 bases from V and 2 bases from J, leaving 9 bases between. CDR3 length equals 15 residues.

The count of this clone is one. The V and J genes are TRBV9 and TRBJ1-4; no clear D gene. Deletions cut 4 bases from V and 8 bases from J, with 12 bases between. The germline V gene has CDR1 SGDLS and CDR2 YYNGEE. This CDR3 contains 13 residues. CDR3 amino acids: CASSQTGSEKLFF. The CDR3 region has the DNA TGTGCCAGCAGCCAGACGGGGTCGGAAAAACTGTTTTTT.

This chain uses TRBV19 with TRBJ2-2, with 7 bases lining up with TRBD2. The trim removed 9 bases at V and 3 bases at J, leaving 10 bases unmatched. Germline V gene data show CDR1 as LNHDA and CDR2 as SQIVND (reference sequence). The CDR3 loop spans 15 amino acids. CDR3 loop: CASLGRGGHTGELFF. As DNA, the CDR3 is TGTGCCAGCCTAGGGAGGGGAGGACACACCGGGGAGCTGTTTTTT.

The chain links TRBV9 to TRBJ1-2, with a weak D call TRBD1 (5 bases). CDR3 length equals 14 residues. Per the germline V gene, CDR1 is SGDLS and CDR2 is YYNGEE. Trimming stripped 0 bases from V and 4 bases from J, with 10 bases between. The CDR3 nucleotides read TGTGCCAGCAGCGTAGCAGCGGGGGTCTATGGCTACACCTTC. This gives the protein CASSVAAGVYGYTF.

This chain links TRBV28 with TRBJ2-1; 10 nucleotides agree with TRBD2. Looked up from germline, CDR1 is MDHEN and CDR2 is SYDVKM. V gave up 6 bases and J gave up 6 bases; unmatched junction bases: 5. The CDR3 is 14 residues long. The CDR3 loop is CASSPSGSFNEQFF. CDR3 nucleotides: TGTGCCAGCAGCCCTAGCGGGAGTTTCAATGAGCAGTTCTTC.

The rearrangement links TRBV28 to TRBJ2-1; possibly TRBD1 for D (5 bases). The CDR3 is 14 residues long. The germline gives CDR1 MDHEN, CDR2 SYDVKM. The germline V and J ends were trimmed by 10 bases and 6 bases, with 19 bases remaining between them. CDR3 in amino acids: CATYYRQDINEQFF. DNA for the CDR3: TGTGCCACCTATTACAGGCAAGATATCAATGAGCAGTTCTTC.

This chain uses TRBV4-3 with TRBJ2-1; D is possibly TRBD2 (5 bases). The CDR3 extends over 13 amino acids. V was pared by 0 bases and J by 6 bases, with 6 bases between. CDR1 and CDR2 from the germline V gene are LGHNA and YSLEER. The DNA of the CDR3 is TGCGCCAGCAGCCAAGATGAGGGCAATGAGCAGTTCTTC. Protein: CASSQDEGNEQFF.

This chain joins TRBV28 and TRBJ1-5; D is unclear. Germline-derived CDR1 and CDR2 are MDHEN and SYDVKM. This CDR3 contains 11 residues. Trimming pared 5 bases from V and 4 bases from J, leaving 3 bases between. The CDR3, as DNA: TGTGCCAGCAGTCGTAATCAGCCCCAGCATTTT. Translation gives CASSRNQPQHF.

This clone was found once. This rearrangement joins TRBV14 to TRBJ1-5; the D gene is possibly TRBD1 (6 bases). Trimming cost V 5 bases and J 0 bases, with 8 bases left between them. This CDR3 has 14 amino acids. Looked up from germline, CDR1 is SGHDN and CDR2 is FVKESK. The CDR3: CASSRGYSNQPQHF. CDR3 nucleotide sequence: TGTGCCAGCAGCAGGGGGTATAGCAATCAGCCCCAGCATTTT.

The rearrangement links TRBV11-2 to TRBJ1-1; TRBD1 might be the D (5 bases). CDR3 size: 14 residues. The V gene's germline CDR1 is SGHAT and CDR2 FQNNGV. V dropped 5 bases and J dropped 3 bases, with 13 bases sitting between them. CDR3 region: CASSAQGADTEAFF. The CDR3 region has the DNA TGTGCCAGCAGCGCGCAGGGTGCGGACACTGAAGCTTTCTTT.

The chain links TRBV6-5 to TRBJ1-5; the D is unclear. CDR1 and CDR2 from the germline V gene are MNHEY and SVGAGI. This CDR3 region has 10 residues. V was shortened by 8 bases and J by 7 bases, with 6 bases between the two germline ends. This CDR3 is CASGGQPQHF. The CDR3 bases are TGTGCCAGCGGCGGGCAGCCCCAGCATTTT.

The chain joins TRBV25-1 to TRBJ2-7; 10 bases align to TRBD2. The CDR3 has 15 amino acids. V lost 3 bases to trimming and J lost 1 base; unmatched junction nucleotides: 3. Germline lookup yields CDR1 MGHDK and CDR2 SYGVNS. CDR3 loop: CASSDRTSGSYEQYF. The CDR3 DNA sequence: TGTGCCAGCAGTGACCGGACTAGCGGATCCTACGAGCAGTACTTC.

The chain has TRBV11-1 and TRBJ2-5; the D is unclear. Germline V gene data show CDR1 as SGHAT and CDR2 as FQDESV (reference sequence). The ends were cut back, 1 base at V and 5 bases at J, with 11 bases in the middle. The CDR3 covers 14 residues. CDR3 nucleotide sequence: TGTGCCAGCAGCTTAGTCGGTCCGCGGGAGACCCAGTACTTC. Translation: CASSLVGPRETQYF. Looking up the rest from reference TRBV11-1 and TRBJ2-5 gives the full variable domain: EAEVAQSPRYKITEKSQAVAFWCDPISGHATLYWYRQILGQGPELLVQFQDESVVDDSQLPKDRFSAERLKGVDSTLKIQPAELGDSAMYLCASSLVGPRETQYFGPGTRLLVL.

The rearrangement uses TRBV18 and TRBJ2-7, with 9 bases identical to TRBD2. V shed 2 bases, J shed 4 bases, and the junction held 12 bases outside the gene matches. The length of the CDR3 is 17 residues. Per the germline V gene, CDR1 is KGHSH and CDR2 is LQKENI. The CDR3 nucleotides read TGTGCCAGCTCACCATCGGCGGCGGGAGGGCCTCTGTACGAGCAGTACTTC. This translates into CASSPSAAGGPLYEQYF.

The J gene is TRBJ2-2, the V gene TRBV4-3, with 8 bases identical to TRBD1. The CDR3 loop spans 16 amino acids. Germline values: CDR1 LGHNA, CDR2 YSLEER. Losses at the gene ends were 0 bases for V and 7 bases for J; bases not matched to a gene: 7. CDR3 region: CASSQDFNRGDGELFF. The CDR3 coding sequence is TGCGCCAGCAGCCAAGACTTTAACAGGGGGGACGGGGAGCTGTTTTTT.

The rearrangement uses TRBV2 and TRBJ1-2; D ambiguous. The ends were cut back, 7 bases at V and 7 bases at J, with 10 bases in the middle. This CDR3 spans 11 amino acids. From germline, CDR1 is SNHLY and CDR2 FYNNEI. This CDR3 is CASMAGFGYTF. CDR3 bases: TGTGCCAGCATGGCTGGCTTTGGCTACACCTTC.

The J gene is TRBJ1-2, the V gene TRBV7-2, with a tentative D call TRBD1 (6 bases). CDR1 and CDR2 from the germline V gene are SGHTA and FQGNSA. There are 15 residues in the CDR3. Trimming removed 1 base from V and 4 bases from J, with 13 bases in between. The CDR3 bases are TGTGCCAGCAGCTTAGAGGTGGGAGGGGGCTATGGCTACACCTTC. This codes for CASSLEVGGGYGYTF.

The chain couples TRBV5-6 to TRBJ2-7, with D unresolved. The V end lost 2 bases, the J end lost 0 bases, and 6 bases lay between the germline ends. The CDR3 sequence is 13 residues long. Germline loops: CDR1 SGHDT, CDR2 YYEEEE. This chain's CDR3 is CASSFLSSYEQYF. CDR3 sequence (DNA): TGTGCCAGCAGCTTTCTTAGCTCCTACGAGCAGTACTTC.